These 29 T cell receptor beta chains were all obtained from the same sample, sequenced in a study of blood T cells in healthy people across ages. Primed by a sample-barcoded 5' primer and a J-beta primer mix, a second PCR proceeded for about 6 to 12 cycles. TCRdb fed the 5' RACE reads into MiXCR, producing one record per CDR3 protein. The sample has approximately 600,000 distinct CDR3 sequences, around three fifths seen once. The specimen sequenced was blood. These TCRs come from a man aged 55 to 69 in good health.

V gene TRBV5-1 combines with J gene TRBJ1-5; D is uncertain. V was pared by 0 bases and J by 4 bases, with 14 bases between. This CDR3 region has 16 residues. Germline V gene sequence: CDR1 SGHRS, CDR2 YFSETQ. The CDR3 loop reads CASSLGTPIGNQPQHF. The CDR3 DNA reads TGCGCCAGCAGCTTGGGGACCCCCATTGGGAATCAGCCCCAGCATTTT.

The rearrangement links TRBV14 to TRBJ2-7; tentatively, D is TRBD2 (6 bases). Germline V CDR1 and CDR2: SGHDN, FVKESK. CDR3 size: 15 residues. V lost 4 bases to trimming and J lost 2 bases, with 15 bases between them. CDR3 sequence (DNA): TGTGCCAGCAGCCTCGAGGTTCGCGGGGCCTACGAGCAGTACTTC. This encodes CASSLEVRGAYEQYF.

The chain has TRBV4-1 and TRBJ2-3, with D perhaps matching TRBD1 (5 bases). V dropped 5 bases and J dropped 1 base, with 19 bases sitting between them. CDR3 length equals 17 residues. Germline V gene lookup returns CDR1 MGHRA and CDR2 YSYEKL. As DNA, the CDR3 is TGCGCCAGCAGCGGACGGGTCCTCCAAGGGGGCACAGATACGCAGTATTTT. This encodes CASSGRVLQGGTDTQYF.

This chain connects TRBV6-6 to TRBJ2-7, with D possibly matching TRBD1 (5 bases). The J call may be mistaken, given a closer DNA end match to TRBJ2-5. This CDR3 is 14 amino acids long. From germline, CDR1 is MNHNY and CDR2 SVGAGI (reference sequence). The CDR3 nucleotides are TGTGCCAGCAGTTACGCCAGGGCAAGTGAGACCCAGTACTTC. It yields the protein CASSYARASETQYF.

In DNA form, the CDR3 reads TGTGCCAGCAGTCCCCAGACCATACTAAACTATGGCTACACCTTC. Translation: CASSPQTILNYGYTF. The J gene is TRBJ1-2, the V gene TRBV6-5; no reliable D call. This CDR3 is 15 amino acids long. Trimming took off 5 bases at V and 2 bases at J, with 15 bases between the two ends. The germline V gene encodes CDR1 MNHEY and CDR2 SVGAGI.

This clonotype was seen many times. The genes are TRBV12-3 or TRBV12-4 and TRBJ2-1; 10 positions match TRBD2. Losses at the gene ends were 9 bases for V and 7 bases for J; bases not matched to a gene: 6. The CDR3 sequence is 13 residues long. CDR3: CASTSGNWNEQFF. The CDR3 nucleotides are TGTGCCAGTACTAGCGGGAACTGGAATGAGCAGTTCTTC.

The V call is TRBV10-3, the J call TRBJ1-4; tentatively, D is TRBD1 (5 bases). Trimming shortened V by 6 bases and J by 8 bases, and 13 bases separated the two germline ends. Germline values: CDR1 ENHRY, CDR2 SYGVKD. CDR3 length: 13 amino acids. The CDR3 loop is CAISGTAGEKLFF. The CDR3 region has the DNA TGTGCCATCAGCGGGACCGCGGGGGAAAAACTGTTTTTT.

This rearrangement joins TRBV15 to TRBJ2-3, with 7 bases lining up with TRBD1. Germline V gene sequence: CDR1 LNHNV, CDR2 YYDKDF (reference sequence). Trimming removed 9 bases from V and 6 bases from J; junction bases left unmatched: 9. The CDR3 runs 13 residues. In DNA form, the CDR3 reads TGTGCCACACAGACAGGGTGGTACGATACGCAGTATTTT. The encoded protein is CATQTGWYDTQYF.

This clonotype was seen a few times. The chain is built from TRBV5-1 and TRBJ1-2, with 10 bases identical to TRBD1. The junction had 5 bases not matched to a gene; V was cut back by 0 bases and J by 6 bases. The CDR3 runs 15 residues. Germline loops: CDR1 SGHRS, CDR2 YFSETQ. CDR3 sequence: CASSLASGTGDGYTF. In DNA form, the CDR3 reads TGCGCCAGCAGCTTGGCCTCCGGGACAGGGGATGGCTACACCTTC.

The V gene is TRBV20-1, the J gene TRBJ2-3; D perhaps matches TRBD2 (5 bases). The V end was cut by 3 bases, the J end by 6 bases, with 10 bases between. This CDR3 spans 12 amino acids. Germline V gives CDR1 DFQATT, CDR2 SNEGSKA (reference sequence). CDR3 sequence reads: CSASGRGDTQYF. CDR3 bases: TGCAGTGCTAGCGGTCGGGGTGATACGCAGTATTTT.

V is TRBV6-5 and J is TRBJ2-5, with D possibly matching TRBD1 (5 bases). Trimming removed 5 bases from V and 2 bases from J, with 12 bases in between. The germline V gene has CDR1 MNHEY and CDR2 SVGAGI. The CDR3 sequence is 14 residues long. The CDR3 DNA reads as TGTGCCAGCAGTCGCAGGACATCTCAAGAGACCCAGTACTTC. Protein product: CASSRRTSQETQYF.

This clonotype was seen just once. CDR3 sequence reads: CASSLMGQGTQPQHF. In DNA form, the CDR3 reads TGTGCCAGCAGCTTGATGGGACAGGGAACCCAGCCCCAGCATTTT. This chain joins TRBV5-5 and TRBJ1-5, with 9 bases matching TRBD1. The CDR3 contains 15 residues. Germline V gives CDR1 SGHKS, CDR2 YYEKEE (reference sequence). V lost 1 base to trimming and J lost 7 bases; unmatched junction nucleotides: 6.

This clonotype has only a few counts. This chain connects TRBV7-2 to TRBJ1-1, with no clear D. Trimming removed 4 bases from V and 4 bases from J, with 13 bases in between. The CDR3 has 14 residues. Looked up from germline, CDR1 is SGHTA and CDR2 is FQGNSA. Written as DNA, the CDR3 is TGTGCCAGCAGCTGGTCGGGTTTTGGCACTGAAGCTTTCTTT. Protein product: CASSWSGFGTEAFF.

Here the CDR3 reads CASSWGTGQQETQYF. As DNA, the CDR3 is TGCGCCAGCAGCTGGGGGACAGGGCAACAAGAGACCCAGTACTTC. The chain joins TRBV5-1 to TRBJ2-5, with 9 positions matching TRBD1. Germline-derived CDR1 and CDR2 are SGHRS and YFSETQ. Trimming removed 3 bases from V and 2 bases from J; junction bases left unmatched: 5. The CDR3 sequence is 15 residues long.

This clonotype showed up just a few times. V and J are TRBV28 and TRBJ1-2; D is perhaps TRBD1 (5 bases). V lost 2 bases to trimming and J lost 2 bases, with 6 bases between them. The CDR3 spans 13 residues. Looked up from germline, CDR1 is MDHEN and CDR2 is SYDVKM. The CDR3: CASSLPGNYGYTF. The DNA of the CDR3 is TGTGCCAGCAGTTTACCAGGGAACTATGGCTACACCTTC.

A single count supports this clonotype. The chain combines TRBV6-1 with TRBJ2-7; D may match TRBD1 or TRBD2 (5 bases each). The germline gives CDR1 MNHNS, CDR2 SASEGT. The CDR3 totals 14 residues. Trimming removed 7 bases from V and 0 bases from J, with 13 bases in between. The CDR3 here is CASTWGRISYEQYF. The CDR3 nucleotides read TGTGCCAGCACTTGGGGACGGATCTCCTACGAGCAGTACTTC.

This clonotype was seen a handful of times. The chain employs TRBV15 and TRBJ2-5; 7 nucleotides agree with TRBD1. Germline V lookup: CDR1 LNHNV, CDR2 YYDKDF (reference sequence). The CDR3 has 16 amino acids. Trimming at V came to 5 bases and at J to 0 bases, leaving 9 bases not matched to a gene. The CDR3 bases are TGTGCCACCAGCCCCCATAAGGGGGCCCACCAAGAGACCCAGTACTTC. As protein: CATSPHKGAHQETQYF.

This clonotype was observed a handful of times. The rearrangement uses TRBV6-6 and TRBJ2-2, with 7 bases identical to TRBD1. Germline CDR1 MNHNY, CDR2 SVGAGI (reference sequence). The CDR3 spans 14 residues. Unmatched junction bases numbered 2, after V lost 5 bases and J lost 2 bases. CDR3 DNA: TGTGCCAGCAGTCGGGACAGAAACACCGGGGAGCTGTTTTTT. It specifies CASSRDRNTGELFF.

The chain uses TRBV28 and TRBJ1-4, with 8 bases that match TRBD1. Germline V gene sequence: CDR1 MDHEN, CDR2 SYDVKM. CDR3 length: 14 amino acids. V was pared by 5 bases and J by 8 bases, with 7 bases of the junction left unmatched. The CDR3 loop is CASSPGQAREKLFF. The CDR3 region has the DNA TGTGCCAGCAGTCCGGGACAGGCAAGAGAAAAACTGTTTTTT. The whole variable domain, remainder taken from reference TRBV28 and TRBJ1-4, is DVKVTQSSRYLVKRTGEKVFLECVQDMDHENMFWYRQDPGLGLRLIYFSYDVKMKEKGDIPEGYSVSREKKERFSLILESASTNQTSMYLCASSPGQAREKLFFGSGTQLSVL.

The chain recombines TRBV2 with TRBJ2-5, with D unclear. The CDR3 runs to 11 residues. CDR1 is SNHLY, CDR2 FYNNEI, per germline. The V end lost 6 bases, the J end lost 3 bases, and 5 bases lay between the germline ends. As DNA, the CDR3 is TGTGCCAGCAGGTCGGAAGAGACCCAGTACTTC. Translated, it gives CASRSEETQYF.

The count of this clonotype is one. This chain joins TRBV5-1 and TRBJ2-1, with a weak D call TRBD1 (5 bases). The length of the CDR3 is 12 residues. V was shortened by 7 bases and J by 7 bases, with 12 bases between the two germline ends. CDR1 and CDR2 from the germline V gene are SGHRS and YFSETQ. The CDR3 loop is CASRLSGNEQFF. The CDR3 DNA reads as TGCGCCAGCCGATTATCAGGGAATGAGCAGTTCTTC.

The genes are TRBV20-1 and TRBJ2-1; D not resolved. Between the trimmed V and J ends, which lost 6 bases and 2 bases, there was a span of 11 bases. There are 13 residues in the CDR3. Germline V lookup: CDR1 DFQATT, CDR2 SNEGSKA (reference sequence). This CDR3 reads CSAPPFAYNEQFF. CDR3 bases: TGCAGTGCCCCCCCCTTCGCCTACAATGAGCAGTTCTTC.

Worth noting for this clonotype: The junction departs from the called germline gene at one end, perhaps through a read error. The chain couples TRBV28 to TRBJ2-3, with TRBD2 as a possible D gene (5 bases). The CDR3 covers 15 residues. CDR1 is MDHEN, CDR2 SYDVKM, per germline. The chain's CDR3 is CASTTPGSSTDTRYF. Here the CDR3 DNA reads TGTGCCAGCACCACTCCGGGCTCTAGCACAGATACGCGGTATTTT. The complete variable domain, with remaining parts taken from reference TRBV28 and TRBJ2-3, reads DVKVTQSSRYLVKRTGEKVFLECVQDMDHENMFWYRQDPGLGLRLIYFSYDVKMKEKGDIPEGYSVSREKKERFSLILESASTNQTSMYLCASTTPGSSTDTRYFGPGTRLTVL.

V gene TRBV5-1 combines with J gene TRBJ1-2; TRBD1 matches 9 bases. V shed 0 bases, J shed 5 bases, and the junction held 5 bases outside the gene matches. The CDR3 runs to 15 residues. CDR1 is SGHRS, CDR2 YFSETQ, per germline. For the CDR3, the DNA is TGCGCCAGCAGCTTGGGGACAGGGGATACGTATGGCTACACCTTC. Translated: CASSLGTGDTYGYTF.

The V and J genes are TRBV6-1 and TRBJ2-1; TRBD2 matches 12 bases. Germline-derived CDR1 and CDR2 are MNHNS and SASEGT. CDR3 size: 13 residues. V shed 3 bases, J shed 15 bases, and the junction held 6 bases outside the gene matches. CDR3 nucleotide sequence: TGTGCCAGCAGTGATCCACCGGGACTAGCGGGGTTCTTC. It encodes CASSDPPGLAGFF.

J is TRBJ2-3 and V is TRBV29-1; TRBD1 matches 7 bases. CDR3 length equals 14 residues. V lost 3 bases, J lost 2 bases, and 5 bases stayed unmatched. Germline CDR1 is SQVTM and CDR2 is ANQGSEA. This chain's CDR3 is CSVDGQAITDTQYF. The CDR3 DNA follows: TGCAGCGTTGATGGACAGGCGATCACAGATACGCAGTATTTT.

This clonotype was observed a few times. The rearrangement links TRBV15 to TRBJ2-5, with TRBD1 as a possible D gene (6 bases). CDR1 is LNHNV and CDR2 is YYDKDF in the germline V gene (reference sequence). V was pared by 4 bases and J by 5 bases, with 17 bases between. There are 15 residues in the CDR3. CDR3 DNA sequence: TGTGCCACCAGCAAAGGTCTAGGGGGTACTGAGACCCAGTACTTC. Its translation: CATSKGLGGTETQYF.

The rearrangement links TRBV4-2 to TRBJ1-1; D is unresolved. V lost 4 bases and J lost 6, with 12 bases in between. This CDR3 spans 13 amino acids. Germline CDR1 is LGHNA and CDR2 is YNFKEQ. The CDR3 is CASSRGPEAEAFF. CDR3 in DNA: TGTGCCAGCAGCCGCGGGCCGGAGGCTGAAGCTTTCTTT.

This clonotype was counted a few times. This chain joins TRBV20-1 and TRBJ1-2; D uncertain. Trimming removed 4 bases from V and 7 bases from J, with 10 bases in between. Germline-derived CDR1 and CDR2 are DFQATT and SNEGSKA (reference sequence). CDR3 length equals 11 residues. The CDR3 DNA follows: TGCAGTGCTACTGAGTCCTTTGGCTACACCTTC. Translation gives CSATESFGYTF.